Below, 17 T cell receptor beta chains from the same sample are listed, as sequenced in a study of glioma-infiltrating T cells after dendritic cell vaccination. Measured with immunoSEQ multiplex PCR; TCRdb has only the in-frame clones, and not every one. The sample consists of tens of thousands of clones, 85% of them appearing once. This specimen consisted of blood, obtained before dendritic cell vaccination. Receptors were obtained from a human donor with glioblastoma.

V is TRBV4-1 and J is TRBJ2-3; 8 nucleotides match TRBD2. With 0 bases clipped from V and 7 bases from J, the junction kept 6 bases outside the gene matches. The CDR3 runs to 15 residues. Germline V lookup: CDR1 MGHRA, CDR2 YSYEKL. CDR3 DNA: TGCGCCAGCAGCCAAGATCCGCGACTAGCGAATACGCAGTATTTT. Residues: CASSQDPRLANTQYF.

This clone was seen just once. This rearrangement joins TRBV11-3 to TRBJ2-5; 7 bases are a match to TRBD1. The junction had 2 bases not matched to a gene; V was cut back by 5 bases and J by 2 bases. CDR1 is SGHNT and CDR2 is YENEEA in the germline V gene. This CDR3 region has 13 residues. For the CDR3, the DNA is TGTGCCAGCAGCGAGGGACAGCAAGAGACCCAGTACTTC. Translation: CASSEGQQETQYF.

The chain combines TRBV4-1 with TRBJ2-2; D is unresolved. Germline lookup yields CDR1 MGHRA and CDR2 YSYEKL. The V gene lost 2 bases and the J gene lost 8 bases, with 9 bases spanning the gap. This CDR3 region has 13 residues. The CDR3 sequence: CASSQYTQGELFF. The CDR3 region has the DNA TGCGCCAGCAGCCAATATACACAGGGGGAGCTGTTTTTT.

This clone was counted between two and nine times. The chain uses TRBV2 and TRBJ1-2, with D uncertain. V lost 0 bases, J lost 5 bases, and 13 bases lay in between. The CDR3 is made up of 15 amino acids. Germline V CDR1 and CDR2: SNHLY, FYNNEI. CDR3 sequence reads: CASSEAPDSGYGYTF. As DNA, the CDR3 is TGTGCCAGCAGTGAAGCCCCGGATTCGGGGTATGGCTACACCTTC.

As regards this clone: The junction and the germline gene differ at one end; a read error may be behind it. Other DNA sequences within the sample encode an identical CDR3. The J gene is TRBJ2-7, the V gene TRBV11-3; 12 positions agree with TRBD2. In germline, CDR1 is SGHNT, CDR2 YENEEA. The CDR3 covers 14 residues. The CDR3 loop reads CASSFVGTSGEQYF. CDR3 nucleotides: TGCGCCAGCAGCTTCGTCGGGACTAGCGGGGAGCAGTACTTC.

This chain links TRBV25-1 with TRBJ2-5, with TRBD2 matching over 7 bases. The CDR3 consists of 15 residues. V lost 2 bases to trimming and J lost 2 bases; unmatched junction nucleotides: 5. The germline V gene has CDR1 MGHDK and CDR2 SYGVNS. CDR3 nucleotide sequence: TGTGCCAGCAGTGAAGCGGGAGCAGTTCAAGAGACCCAGTACTTC. This encodes CASSEAGAVQETQYF. The whole variable domain, filled in from reference TRBV25-1 and TRBJ2-5, reads EADIYQTPRYLVIGTGKKITLECSQTMGHDKMYWYQQDPGMELHLIHYSYGVNSTEKGDLSSESTVSRIRTEHFPLTLESARPSHTSQYLCASSEAGAVQETQYFGPGTRLLVL.

This sequence joins TRBV7-9 and TRBJ2-4, with 7 nucleotides matching TRBD2. The V segment lost 0 bases and the J segment 3 bases; nucleotides outside the gene matches: 2. Germline CDR1 is SEHNR and CDR2 is FQNEAQ (reference sequence). This CDR3 has 15 amino acids. The CDR3 DNA reads TGTGCCAGCAGCTTAGCCGGACTAGACAAAAACATTCAGTACTTC. Translating it yields CASSLAGLDKNIQYF.

The chain recombines TRBV19 with TRBJ1-1; 7 bases are a match to TRBD1. In germline, CDR1 is LNHDA, CDR2 SQIVND (reference sequence). The CDR3 has 14 amino acids. The ends lost 3 bases at V and 5 bases at J; junction bases unmatched: 6. CDR3 sequence reads: CASSMQGVGTEAFF. The CDR3 DNA reads TGTGCCAGTAGTATGCAGGGGGTAGGGACTGAAGCTTTCTTT.

The chain links TRBV25-1 to TRBJ1-5; D unclear. The V gene's germline CDR1 is MGHDK and CDR2 SYGVNS. Trimming shortened V by 5 bases and J by 2 bases, and 4 bases separated the two germline ends. CDR3 length: 12 amino acids. The DNA of the CDR3 is TGTGCCAGCAGTCGGGGCAATCAGCCCCAGCATTTT. Its translation: CASSRGNQPQHF.

This chain joins TRBV19 and TRBJ1-2, with D maybe TRBD1 (5 bases). Germline CDR1 LNHDA, CDR2 SQIVND (reference sequence). V was shortened by 3 bases and J by 6 bases, with 14 bases between the two germline ends. The CDR3 covers 14 residues. CDR3 sequence (DNA): TGTGCCAGTAGTATCAAGGGGATAGGGCATGGCTACACCTTC. It yields the protein CASSIKGIGHGYTF.

The rearrangement uses TRBV7-2 and TRBJ1-1; 11 bases are a match to TRBD1. CDR3 length: 16 amino acids. Germline V gene lookup returns CDR1 SGHTA and CDR2 FQGNSA. After removal of 5 bases from V and 4 bases from J, the junction contained 9 bases not matched to a gene. CDR3 DNA: TGTGCCAGCAGCCCCTGGACAGGGGGCAAGGTCACTGAAGCTTTCTTT. This gives the protein CASSPWTGGKVTEAFF.

V is TRBV5-6 and J is TRBJ2-3; tentatively, D is TRBD2 (6 bases). The CDR3 spans 16 residues. Germline V gene lookup returns CDR1 SGHDT and CDR2 YYEEEE. The V end was cut by 2 bases, the J end by 6 bases, with 19 bases between. The DNA of the CDR3 is TGTGCCAGCAGCTTTGGTAGCGGAGGCCCTCCGGATACGCAGTATTTT. Its protein is CASSFGSGGPPDTQYF. The whole variable domain, filled in from reference TRBV5-6 and TRBJ2-3, reads DAGVTQSPTHLIKTRGQQVTLRCSPKSGHDTVSWYQQALGQGPQFIFQYYEEEERQRGNFPDRFSGHQFPNYSSELNVNALLLGDSALYLCASSFGSGGPPDTQYFGPGTRLTVL.

V and J are TRBV6-1 and TRBJ2-7; TRBD1 aligns across 9 bases. V was clipped by 1 base and J by 12 bases; unmatched bases: 4. The CDR3 is 12 residues long. Germline values: CDR1 MNHNS, CDR2 SASEGT. The CDR3 coding sequence is TGTGCCAGCAGTGAAGGCTGGACAGGGGCGTACTTC. This gives the protein CASSEGWTGAYF.

This chain links TRBV6-1 with TRBJ1-2, with a weak D call TRBD1 (5 bases). The CDR3 runs 14 residues. Per germline, CDR1 MNHNS and CDR2 SASEGT. Trimming cost V 2 bases and J 6 bases, with 13 bases left between them. DNA of the CDR3: TGTGCCAGCAGTGAAACAGGCAGGGTGGATGGCTACACCTTC. It translates to CASSETGRVDGYTF.

The chain uses TRBV9 and TRBJ2-3, with 9 bases lining up with TRBD2. CDR3 length: 16 residues. The V segment lost 0 bases and the J segment 1 base; nucleotides outside the gene matches: 3. CDR1 is SGDLS and CDR2 is YYNGEE in the germline V gene. The CDR3 coding sequence is TGTGCCAGCAGCGTAGGAATAGCGGGGGGCACAGATACGCAGTATTTT. This translates into CASSVGIAGGTDTQYF.

This chain joins TRBV18 and TRBJ2-7; D unresolved. Per germline, CDR1 KGHSH and CDR2 LQKENI. The V and J ends lost 10 bases and 0 bases respectively, with 16 bases between them. CDR3 length: 14 residues. The CDR3 bases are TGTGCCACCGCCTCGGAGTACGGCTCCTACGAGCAGTACTTC. Amino acids: CATASEYGSYEQYF.

The J gene is TRBJ1-5, the V gene TRBV5-6; 7 bases match TRBD1. V lost 2 bases, J lost 6 bases, and 5 bases stayed unmatched. Germline V gene sequence: CDR1 SGHDT, CDR2 YYEEEE. The CDR3 is made up of 14 amino acids. The CDR3, as DNA: TGTGCCAGCAGCTTACGACAGGGAATTCAGCCCCAGCATTTT. The encoded protein is CASSLRQGIQPQHF.